A selection of T cell receptor beta chains follows, all from one sample in a study of regulatory T cells in long-lasting Graves disease. TCRdb re-called the multiplex PCR reads with MiXCR, one entry per CDR3 protein. The sample records 500,000 to 800,000 distinct CDR3 sequences, 25% to 35% being singletons. This specimen consisted of peripheral blood mononuclear cells (PBMCs), obtained when the disease was refractory, from a patient treated with antithyroid drugs. Receptors originate from a female donor with Graves disease. Each CDR3 is given with its conserved first and last residue. The D gene is left open where the match is weak. Clone size, where shown, is once, few, many, or a class for clones that have expanded.

>-|-|TRBV24-1|TRBJ1-2
CATSTEDYGYTF
TGTGCCACCTCAACTGAAGACTATGGCTACACCTTC
>-|-|TRBV6-5|TRBJ1-6
CASSYSGAYNSPLHF
TGTGCCAGCAGTTACTCGGGGGCTTATAATTCACCCCTCCACTTT
>-|-|TRBV6-1|TRBJ2-3
CAAKGRRTDTQYF
TGTGCTGCCAAGGGACGGCGCACAGATACGCAGTATTTT
>-|many|TRBV2|TRBJ1-2
CASSDPDPSYGYTF
TGTGCCAGCAGTGATCCGGATCCCTCCTATGGCTACACCTTC
>-|-|TRBV2|TRBJ1-3
CASSDPGLNSGNTIYF
TGTGCCAGCAGTGATCCTGGACTGAACTCTGGAAACACCATATATTTT
>-|few|TRBV6-1|TRBJ2-7
CASACGEGYEQYF
TGTGCCAGTGCTTGCGGGGAAGGTTACGAGCAGTACTTC
>-|-|TRBV29-1|TRBJ2-2
CSVEDGGVTGPNTGELFF
TGCAGCGTTGAAGATGGGGGCGTAACGGGACCGAACACCGGGGAGCTGTTTTTT
>TRBD1|few|TRBV6-1|TRBJ2-2
CASRRQGTGELFF
TGTGCCAGCAGGAGACAGGGTACCGGGGAGCTGTTTTTT
>-|few|TRBV14|TRBJ2-7
CASSQDGQFPYEQYF
TGTGCCAGCAGCCAAGATGGGCAGTTCCCATACGAGCAGTACTTC
>-|-|TRBV27|TRBJ1-6
CASSFRERGGGSNSPLHF
TGTGCCAGCAGCTTTAGAGAAAGGGGCGGCGGTTCCAATTCACCCCTCCACTTT
>-|many|TRBV28|TRBJ1-1
CASSLRGRNTEAFF
TGTGCCAGCAGCTTAAGGGGGAGGAACACTGAAGCTTTCTTT
>-|-|TRBV20-1|TRBJ2-5
CSAFSALYQETQYF
TGCAGTGCCTTCTCGGCATTGTACCAAGAGACCCAGTACTTC
>TRBD1|-|TRBV29-1|TRBJ1-1
CSAATGSGTEAFF
TGCAGCGCTGCGACAGGGAGTGGCACTGAAGCTTTCTTT
>TRBD1|many|TRBV20-1|TRBJ1-5
CSARVDRGQPQHF
TGCAGTGCTAGGGTGGACAGGGGGCAGCCCCAGCATTTT
>-|-|TRBV5-5|TRBJ1-2
CASSQIRGRGYGYTF
TGTGCCAGCAGCCAGATCAGAGGGAGGGGCTATGGCTACACCTTC
>TRBD2|-|TRBV7-2|TRBJ2-4
CASSPYPGPGLAGARAKNIQYF
TGTGCCAGCAGCCCGTACCCAGGGCCTGGACTAGCGGGAGCGAGAGCCAAAAACATTCAGTACTTC
>-|few|TRBV19|TRBJ1-1
CASSLARPMNTEAFF
TGTGCCAGTAGTCTGGCCAGGCCCATGAACACTGAAGCTTTCTTT
>TRBD1|few|TRBV12-3/TRBV12-4|TRBJ1-2
CASSLAGQGDGYTF
TGTGCCAGCAGTTTAGCCGGACAGGGTGACGGCTACACCTTC
>-|many|TRBV2|TRBJ1-2
CASSPQQANYGYTF
TGTGCCAGCTCCCCCCAGCAGGCCAACTATGGCTACACCTTC
>TRBD1|-|TRBV12-3/TRBV12-4|TRBJ1-5
CANTGTGRNQPQHF
TGTGCCAACACCGGGACAGGGCGTAATCAGCCCCAGCATTTT
>TRBD1|few|TRBV6-1|TRBJ1-6
CASSEATGASPLHF
TGTGCCAGCAGTGAAGCTACAGGGGCTTCACCCCTCCACTTT
>TRBD2|-|TRBV10-3|TRBJ2-2
CAISPRAGVDTGELFF
TGTGCCATCAGCCCGAGGGCGGGAGTAGACACCGGGGAGCTGTTTTTT
>-|few|TRBV7-9|TRBJ1-1
CASTQSPGDTEAFF
TGTGCCAGCACCCAATCCCCGGGGGACACTGAAGCTTTCTTT
>-|-|TRBV6-4|TRBJ2-7
CASSRHPYEQYF
TGTGCCAGCAGTAGACACCCCTACGAGCAGTACTTC
>-|-|TRBV6-1|TRBJ2-5
CASSEHRIQETQYF
TGTGCCAGCAGTGAACACCGGATCCAAGAGACCCAGTACTTC